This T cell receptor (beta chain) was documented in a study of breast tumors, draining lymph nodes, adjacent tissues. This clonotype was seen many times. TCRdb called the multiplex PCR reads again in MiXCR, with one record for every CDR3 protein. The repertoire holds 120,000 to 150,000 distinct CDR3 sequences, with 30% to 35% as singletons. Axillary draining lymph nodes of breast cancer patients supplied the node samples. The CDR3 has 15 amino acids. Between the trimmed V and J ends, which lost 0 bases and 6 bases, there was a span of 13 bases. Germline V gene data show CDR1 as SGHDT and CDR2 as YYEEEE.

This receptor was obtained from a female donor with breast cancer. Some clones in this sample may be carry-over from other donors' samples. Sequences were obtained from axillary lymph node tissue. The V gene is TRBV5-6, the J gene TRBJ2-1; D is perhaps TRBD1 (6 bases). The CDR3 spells CASSLDRVYVNEQFF. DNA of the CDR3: TGTGCCAGCAGCTTGGACAGGGTTTATGTCAATGAGCAGTTCTTC. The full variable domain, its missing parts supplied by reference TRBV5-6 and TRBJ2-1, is DAGVTQSPTHLIKTRGQQVTLRCSPKSGHDTVSWYQQALGQGPQFIFQYYEEEERQRGNFPDRFSGHQFPNYSSELNVNALLLGDSALYLCASSLDRVYVNEQFFGPGTRLTVL.